The sequence of this T cell receptor beta chain was determined in a study of regulatory T cells in long-lasting Graves disease. The sample's time point: newly diagnosed GD, antithyroid drugs for less than 3 months. Making the TCR library involved RNA that had been extracted from PBMCs. Findings and caveats of the study: Patients with persistent disease showed a bias toward TRBV28, TRBJ1-2 and TRBJ2-5.

CDR3 length: 18 residues. Per germline, CDR1 SGHRS and CDR2 YFSETQ. With 4 bases clipped from V and 12 bases from J, the junction kept 18 bases outside the gene matches. This clonotype was detected many times. The target antigen is unknown. Construction of the TCR beta libraries employed iRepertoire HTBI primers in conjunction with Arm-PCR of CDR3 regions. TCRdb re-derived calls from the multiplex PCR reads in MiXCR, one entry per CDR3 protein. The sample holds 350,000 to 450,000 distinct CDR3 sequences, under 15% seen once. This sample was also put to use in a study of T cells in Graves' hyperthyroidism and ophthalmopathy. As that study records: Most thyroid-expanded clonotypes above 0.001 were also found in blood.

This chain joins TRBV5-1 and TRBJ2-1; 14 bases map to TRBD2. The receptor was derived from a woman aged 30 to 39 with Graves disease. Source: peripheral blood mononuclear cells (PBMCs), taken at new diagnosis, from a patient treated with antithyroid drugs. CDR3 bases: TGCGCCAGCAGCCCGGGACTAGCGGGAGAGGGCCCTGAGTTGGGGCAGTTCTTC. This encodes CASSPGLAGEGPELGQFF.